This T cell receptor beta chain was identified in a study of graft-versus-host responses after intestinal transplantation. Whole-study context: Every one of the recipients received anti-thymocyte globulin induction and afterwards took tacrolimus and steroids for around 3 years. General observations from the study: Graft-versus-host to host-versus-graft clonal ratios in allografts were high in patients with graft-donor T cell macrochimerism. GvH clones detected in recipient marrow included some appearing first in ileum or blood.

Points on this clone: What it binds is unknown.

Germline lookup yields CDR1 MNHNS and CDR2 SASEGT. This CDR3 has 14 amino acids. Data came from immunoSEQ multiplex PCR; TCRdb stores just in-frame clones and leaves some out. The sample shows about 88,000 clones, around nine tenths of them seen only once. The sequencing used unstimulated CD4+ T cells sorted from spleen or lymph node cells, collected before intestinal transplant. J is TRBJ2-5 and V is TRBV6-1; TRBD1 matches at 8 bases. TRBJ2-7 explains the end of the DNA better; the J call may be wrong. The clonotype originates from a human donor who received an intestinal transplant. The CDR3, as DNA: TGTGCCAGCAGAAGGGACAGGACCACCTACGAGCAGTACTTC. Its translation: CASRRDRTTYEQYF.